The clone carrying this T cell receptor beta chain was recorded a few times. This specimen belongs to a study of blood T cells in healthy people across ages. This CDR3 comprises 13 residues. Per germline, CDR1 LGHNA and CDR2 YNFKEQ. V lost 2 bases and J lost 6, with 9 bases in between. Per sample, a minimum of 6.5 million PBMCs were isolated. A sample-barcoded 5' primer and a J-beta primer mix were used in a second PCR of about 7 to 12 cycles. TCRdb called the 5' RACE reads again in MiXCR, with one record for every CDR3 protein. The table shows about 760,000 distinct CDR3 sequences, with around 25% occurring only once. The data were also submitted as part of a second study, on T cells of mothers and their children.

This sequence joins TRBV4-2 and TRBJ2-3, with D uncertain. This receptor was taken from a boy aged 10-17 years in good health. Sequencing was carried out using blood. The CDR3 region is CASSQPGQDTQYF. The CDR3 coding sequence is TGTGCCAGCAGCCAACCAGGTCAGGATACGCAGTATTTT.